This TCR beta chain was documented in a study of shared clonotypes between healthy human individuals (dated by TCRdb to the early 2020s). In the study overall: The cohort included three men and a couple of women between 18 and 49 years of age. To increase sequencing depth and limit assay-specific biases, different laboratories used diverse techniques to prepare libraries and sequence TCR repertoires. Per donor, three plates each were used for CD4 naive and CD4 memory, two for CD8 naive, and one for CD8 memory. To estimate repertoire size and how much clonotype sharing occurs between individuals, the study deeply sequenced the blood TCR repertoires of 4 to 6 healthy adults. Between about 0.94 and 10 billion PBMCs per donor were obtained by leukapheresis.

On the study overall, not on this receptor specifically: Even with the large sequencing depth, rarefaction of the sorted-subset datasets indicated that sequencing was incomplete. Because the study included only a small number of donors, the genetic and exposure-history diversity represented was limited. Clonotypes shared by all four sorted-subset donors showed higher generation probabilities than non-shared clonotypes. Estimated clonotype richness was generally larger for naive than for memory subsets. Pairwise subsampling indicated that sequencing depth was expected to affect the degree of clonotype sharing among donors. Only blood was sampled, and tissue TCR repertoires likely differ from those in blood. When a handful of donors were compared, the shared fraction of clonotypes was around 5% for naive CD4, about 4% for naive CD8, about 2.5% for memory CD4, and around 0.4% for memory CD8.

The donors were healthy, HIV-negative adults who had no recently reported acute infections or vaccinations. Every donor was a Caucasian adult residing in Nashville, Tennessee, USA. CD4+ T cells were enriched by magnetic negative selection, after which naive cells were positively selected on CD45RA and the negative fraction was taken as the memory subset. Blood was collected by leukapheresis, and PBMCs were isolated by Ficoll-Histopaque density gradient centrifugation and then cryopreserved in liquid nitrogen vapor phase. Analytical flow cytometry was used to check the purity and quantity of each magnetically sorted T cell population. Genomic DNA was isolated from each sorted fraction and quantified by UV absorbance on a Nanodrop 2000c. As for this clone: It lacks a known antigen. No base quality values were provided; no much bigger clone lies one nucleotide off. The sample carries other DNA sequences with the same CDR3.

Using the deep immunoSEQ assay, multiplex PCR amplified TCR CDR3 regions from genomic DNA. Extracted genomic DNA from each cell subset was spread evenly across all wells of several immunoSEQ 96-well plates, with each plate serving as a replicate. For sorted subsets, 150 to 250 ng genomic DNA, equal to 30,000 or so T cell genomes, was loaded into each replicate PCR. Purified libraries were measured with a Qubit 3.0 fluorometer, size-checked on a Bioanalyzer 2100, and measured again with the KAPA Library Quantification kit. A separate single-read 150-cycle Illumina NextSeq 550 flow cell was used to sequence each immunoSEQ 96-well plate. Per the authors' processing: Because only junctional sequences without quality scores were contained in the immunoSEQ output, filtering matching that applied to full-length reads could not be performed. To assign V/J genes and CDR3, sequences were annotated against IMGT germline references using PyIR, a Python wrapper for IgBLAST v1.9. Reads were filtered out if the reads had weak V/J assignments (E-value above 1e-6), no CDR3, stop codons, out-of-frame junctions, or ambiguous translated residues. A V3J clonotype was defined by an identical inferred V gene, J gene, and CDR3 amino acid sequence. Percentage overlap between repertoires was computed as shared unique clonotypes divided by the size of the smaller repertoire. Repertoire richness was assessed with RTK rarefaction, the Chao1 estimator, and Recon v2.1 estimates of unobserved clonotypes. Generation probabilities were computed with OLGA for all TCRbeta clonotypes obtained by the gDNA method from four donors. TCRdb took this table from immuneACCESS and kept in-frame rearrangements with V and J called. Such tables lack part of the clones; where checked against another copy, unresolved V genes explain under half of the gap, and the rest is unexplained. That table supplies the V and J calls and clone size; D and trimming were determined from the DNA. For this sample the table gives 1,500,000 or so clones, of which approximately 96% were detected only once. The leading ten clones occupy more than 0.9% of the sample.

Taken from cysteine to phenylalanine, the CDR3 has 11 residues. The DNA shown is the 33-base CDR3, in frame from base 1. A distance of 3 bases separates the germline ends of V and J, which lose 4 bases and 2 bases respectively. CDR1 SGHTA and CDR2 FQGNSA are derived from the germline V gene. This chain is built from TRBV7-2 and TRBJ2-7; the D gene cannot be named for sure. The specimen sequenced was naive CD4+ T cells sorted from blood. The cell subset or site label for this specimen denotes: CD45RA+ positively selected. The source is a man aged 25-40 years in good health. The CDR3 is CASSSPYEQYF. The nucleotide sequence is TGTGCCAGCAGCTCCCCCTACGAGCAGTACTTC.